A single sample gave rise to the 12 T cell receptor beta chains below, sequenced in a study of blood T cell repertoires in COVID-19. Here immunoSEQ multiplex PCR was the method, and the copy in TCRdb shows in-frame clones only, minus some. The sample holds about 160,000 clones; about 93% are singletons and the top ten take 3.5% to 5%. Sequenced material: peripheral blood. These receptors all stem from a woman between 50 and 59 years old with acute or convalescent COVID-19.

The chain carries TRBV7-8 and TRBJ2-5, with D possibly TRBD2 on 6 matching bases. V dropped 5 bases and J dropped 5 bases, with 15 bases sitting between them. The CDR3 has 14 residues. The germline CDR1 and CDR2 sequences are SGHVS and FQNEAQ. CDR3 in amino acids: CASSVLEGRETQYF. The CDR3 DNA sequence: TGTGCCAGCAGCGTTCTGGAGGGTCGGGAGACCCAGTACTTC.

The genes are TRBV27 and TRBJ1-2; 7 positions agree with TRBD1. J lost 6 bases, V lost 5 bases, and 15 bases had no gene match. The germline gives CDR1 MNHEY, CDR2 SMNVEV (reference sequence). The CDR3 totals 16 residues. The CDR3 nucleotides are TGTGCCAGCAGTCCTGCGCAGGGGGAACTTCTAAATGGCTACACCTTC. It encodes CASSPAQGELLNGYTF.

The chain couples TRBV28 to TRBJ2-2; perhaps TRBD1 as D (6 bases). The CDR3 spans 13 residues. CDR1 is MDHEN, CDR2 SYDVKM, per germline. Trimming left V 6 bases short and J 4 bases short, with 9 bases between. The CDR3 loop is CASSLDSTGELFF. The CDR3 bases are TGTGCCAGCAGCCTGGACAGCACCGGGGAGCTGTTTTTT.

On this clone: No DNA is shown, since the ends of the CDR3 on it are uncertain; the CDR3 is the one TCRdb lists. The V and J genes are TRBV19 and TRBJ2-1; TRBD2 is taken as the D call from the table, unchecked against the DNA. The CDR3 has 13 residues if both end residues are counted. Germline CDR1 and CDR2: LNHDA and SQIVND (reference sequence). CDR3 in amino acids: CASSIWEREEQFF.

This rearrangement joins TRBV24-1 to TRBJ2-1; 8 nucleotides agree with TRBD1. The CDR3 has 16 amino acids. Per the germline V gene, CDR1 is KGHDR and CDR2 is SFDVKD. After removal of 1 base from V and 3 bases from J, the junction contained 4 bases not matched to a gene. The CDR3, as DNA: TGTGCCACCAGTGATTTCGGACAGGGAAACTACAATGAGCAGTTCTTC. Translated, it gives CATSDFGQGNYNEQFF.

The genes are TRBV20-1 and TRBJ1-5, with D perhaps TRBD1 (6 bases). V was pared by 1 base and J by 11 bases, with 9 bases between. Germline V gives CDR1 DFQATT, CDR2 SNEGSKA (reference sequence). This CDR3 contains 11 residues. This CDR3 reads CSARAGTTQHF. DNA of the CDR3: TGCAGTGCTAGAGCTGGGACAACCCAGCATTTT.

This chain joins TRBV5-1 and TRBJ1-2; 10 positions agree with TRBD1. CDR1 SGHRS and CDR2 YFSETQ come from the germline V gene. The CDR3 has 15 amino acids. Trimming cost V 1 base and J 3 bases; bases outside gene matches: 3. This chain's CDR3 is CASSLRQGAYYGYTF. The CDR3 DNA reads as TGCGCCAGCAGCTTGCGACAGGGGGCTTACTATGGCTACACCTTC.

V usage is TRBV7-3 and J usage is TRBJ2-1; 9 positions match TRBD1. Germline assignment: CDR1 SGHTA and CDR2 FQGTGA. V trimming: 10 bases; J trimming: 6 bases; junction bases outside the gene matches: 10. The CDR3 runs 14 residues. CDR3 amino acids: CATATGTGSNEQFF. The CDR3 DNA sequence: TGTGCCACCGCAACTGGGACAGGGAGCAATGAGCAGTTCTTC.

The rearrangement joins TRBV5-1 to TRBJ1-4; D possibly corresponds to TRBD1 (6 bases). The ends were cut back, 4 bases at V and 8 bases at J, with 18 bases in the middle. CDR3 length equals 15 residues. Per germline, CDR1 SGHRS and CDR2 YFSETQ. For the CDR3, the DNA is TGCGCCAGCAGCCCCGGCGGGGGGCTACGCGAAAAACTGTTTTTT. Its translation is CASSPGGGLREKLFF. Full variable domain (rest looked up from reference TRBV5-1 and TRBJ1-4): KAGVTQTPRYLIKTRGQQVTLSCSPISGHRSVSWYQQTPGQGLQFLFEYFSETQRNKGNFPGRFSGRQFSNSRSEMNVSTLELGDSALYLCASSPGGGLREKLFFGSGTQLSVL.

This chain connects TRBV15 to TRBJ1-4; D unresolved. The CDR3 consists of 15 residues. Germline V gene data show CDR1 as LNHNV and CDR2 as YYDKDF (reference sequence). Trimming stripped 5 bases from V and 0 bases from J, with 10 bases between. Written as DNA, the CDR3 is TGTGCCACCAGCCCCCCATTTTCAACTAATGAAAAACTGTTTTTT. It specifies CATSPPFSTNEKLFF.

The chain recombines TRBV13 with TRBJ2-5, with 15 bases identical to TRBD2. CDR1 and CDR2 (germline): PRHDT, FYEKMQ (reference sequence). Germline trimming cut 1 base from V and 3 bases from J; bases unmatched to any gene: 6. CDR3 length: 18 amino acids. The CDR3 coding sequence is TGTGCCAGCAGCTTAGAGGGGACTAGCGGGAGGCCGGAAGAGACCCAGTACTTC. This gives the protein CASSLEGTSGRPEETQYF.

The chain combines TRBV19 with TRBJ2-7; TRBD1 matches 9 bases. The CDR3 is 13 residues long. The germline gives CDR1 LNHDA, CDR2 SQIVND (reference sequence). With V trimmed by 6 bases and J by 3 bases, 3 bases remained unmatched. The CDR3 reads CASRGTGNYEQYF. As DNA, the CDR3 is TGTGCCAGTAGAGGGACAGGGAACTACGAGCAGTACTTC.